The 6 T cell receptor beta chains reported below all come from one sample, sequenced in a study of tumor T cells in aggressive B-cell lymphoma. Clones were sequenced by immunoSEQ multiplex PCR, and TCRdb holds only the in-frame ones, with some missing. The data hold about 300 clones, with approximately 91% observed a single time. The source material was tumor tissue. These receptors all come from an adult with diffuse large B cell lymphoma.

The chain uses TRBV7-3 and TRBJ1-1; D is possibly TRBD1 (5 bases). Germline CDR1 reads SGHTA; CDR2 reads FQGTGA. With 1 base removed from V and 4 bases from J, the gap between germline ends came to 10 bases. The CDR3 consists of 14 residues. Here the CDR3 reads CASSLNGGTTEAFF. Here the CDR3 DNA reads TGTGCCAGCAGCTTAAATGGGGGGACCACTGAAGCTTTCTTT.

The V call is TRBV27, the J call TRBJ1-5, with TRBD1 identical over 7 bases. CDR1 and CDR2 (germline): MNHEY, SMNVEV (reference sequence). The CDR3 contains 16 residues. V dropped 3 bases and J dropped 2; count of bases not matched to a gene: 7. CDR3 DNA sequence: TGTGCCAGCAGTTTGACAGGGTACCATGGCAATCAGCCCCAGCATTTT. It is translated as CASSLTGYHGNQPQHF.

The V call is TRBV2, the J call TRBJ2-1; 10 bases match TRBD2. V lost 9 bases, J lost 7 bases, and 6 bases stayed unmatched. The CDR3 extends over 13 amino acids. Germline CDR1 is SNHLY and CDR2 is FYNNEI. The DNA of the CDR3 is TGTGCCAGTTACCTAGCGGGAGTAAATGAGCAGTTCTTC. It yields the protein CASYLAGVNEQFF. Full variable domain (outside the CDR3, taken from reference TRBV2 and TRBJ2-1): EPEVTQTPSHQVTQMGQEVILRCVPISNHLYFYWYRQILGQKVEFLVSFYNNEISEKSEIFDDQFSVERPDGSNFTLKIRSTKLEDSAMYFCASYLAGVNEQFFGPGTRLTVL.

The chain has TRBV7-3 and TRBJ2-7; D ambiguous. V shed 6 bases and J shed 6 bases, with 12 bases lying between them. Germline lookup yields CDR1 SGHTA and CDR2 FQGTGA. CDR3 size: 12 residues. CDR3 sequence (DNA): TGTGCCAGCAGGGTAGGTGGCGGCGAGCAGTACTTC. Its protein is CASRVGGGEQYF.

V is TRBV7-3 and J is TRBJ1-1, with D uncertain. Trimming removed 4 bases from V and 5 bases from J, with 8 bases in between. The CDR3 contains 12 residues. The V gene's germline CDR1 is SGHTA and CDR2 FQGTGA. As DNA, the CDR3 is TGTGCCAGCAGCTCACACGGGACTGAAGCTTTCTTT. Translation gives CASSSHGTEAFF. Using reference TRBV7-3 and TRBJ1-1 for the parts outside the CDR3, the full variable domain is GAGVSQTPSNKVTEKGKYVELRCDPISGHTALYWYRQSLGQGPEFLIYFQGTGAADDSGLPNDRFFAVRPEGSVSTLKIQRTERGDSAVYLCASSSHGTEAFFGQGTRLTVV.

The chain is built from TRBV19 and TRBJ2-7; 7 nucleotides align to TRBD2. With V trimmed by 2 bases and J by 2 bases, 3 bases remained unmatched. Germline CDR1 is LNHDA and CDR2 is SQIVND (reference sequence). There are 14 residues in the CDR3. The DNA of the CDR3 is TGTGCCAGTAGTATACCTAGCGGAGCCTACGAGCAGTACTTC. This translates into CASSIPSGAYEQYF.